This record concerns one TCR beta chain sequence. Its antigen is currently unknown. The sample originates from a study of regulatory T cells. Findings and limits, study-wide: In CD3G-deficient patients, conventional CD4+ T cells were enriched for hydrophobic CDR3 residues at positions 6 and 7.

CDR3 length equals 16 residues. The V segment lost 0 bases and the J segment 0 bases; nucleotides outside the gene matches: 3. Germline V gives CDR1 SGHRS, CDR2 YFSETQ. Amplification used 52 TRBV primers and 13 TRBJ primers. Repertoires were generated with immunoSEQ multiplex PCR, while TCRdb's copy carries only in-frame clones and drops some. Among about 17,000 clones listed, roughly 88% were seen once. This chain links TRBV5-1 with TRBJ1-1; 9 bases are shared with TRBD1. The sequenced material came from conventional CD4+ T cells sorted from blood. The origin of this receptor is a person in their twenties or thirties with CD3G deficiency. The CDR3 reads CASSLAGQGMNTEAFF. The CDR3 DNA reads TGCGCCAGCAGCTTGGCGGGACAGGGAATGAACACTGAAGCTTTCTTT.